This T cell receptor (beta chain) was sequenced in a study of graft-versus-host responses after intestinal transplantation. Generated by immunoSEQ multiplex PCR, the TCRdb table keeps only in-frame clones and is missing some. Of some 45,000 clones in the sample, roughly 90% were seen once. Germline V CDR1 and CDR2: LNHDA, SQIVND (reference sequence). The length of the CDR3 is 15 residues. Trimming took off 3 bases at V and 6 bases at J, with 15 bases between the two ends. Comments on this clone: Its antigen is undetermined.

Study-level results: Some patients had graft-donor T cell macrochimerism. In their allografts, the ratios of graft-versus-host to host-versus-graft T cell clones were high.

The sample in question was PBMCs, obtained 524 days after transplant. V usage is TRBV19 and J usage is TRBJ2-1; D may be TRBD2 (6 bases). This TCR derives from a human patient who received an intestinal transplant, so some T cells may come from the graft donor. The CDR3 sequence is CASSIGGIFINEQFF. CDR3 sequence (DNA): TGTGCCAGTAGTATTGGGGGGATTTTTATCAATGAGCAGTTCTTC.